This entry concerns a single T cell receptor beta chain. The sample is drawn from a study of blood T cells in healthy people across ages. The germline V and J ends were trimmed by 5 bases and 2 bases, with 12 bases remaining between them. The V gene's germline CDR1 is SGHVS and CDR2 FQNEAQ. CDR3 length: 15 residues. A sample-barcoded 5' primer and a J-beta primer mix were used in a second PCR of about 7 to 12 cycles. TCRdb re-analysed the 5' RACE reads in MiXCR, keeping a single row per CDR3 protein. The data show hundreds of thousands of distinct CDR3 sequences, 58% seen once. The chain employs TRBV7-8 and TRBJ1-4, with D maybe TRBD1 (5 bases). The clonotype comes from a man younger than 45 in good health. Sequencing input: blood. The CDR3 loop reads CASSPRGWTNEKLFF. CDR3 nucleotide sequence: TGTGCCAGCAGCCCCCGGGGGTGGACTAATGAAAAACTGTTTTTT.